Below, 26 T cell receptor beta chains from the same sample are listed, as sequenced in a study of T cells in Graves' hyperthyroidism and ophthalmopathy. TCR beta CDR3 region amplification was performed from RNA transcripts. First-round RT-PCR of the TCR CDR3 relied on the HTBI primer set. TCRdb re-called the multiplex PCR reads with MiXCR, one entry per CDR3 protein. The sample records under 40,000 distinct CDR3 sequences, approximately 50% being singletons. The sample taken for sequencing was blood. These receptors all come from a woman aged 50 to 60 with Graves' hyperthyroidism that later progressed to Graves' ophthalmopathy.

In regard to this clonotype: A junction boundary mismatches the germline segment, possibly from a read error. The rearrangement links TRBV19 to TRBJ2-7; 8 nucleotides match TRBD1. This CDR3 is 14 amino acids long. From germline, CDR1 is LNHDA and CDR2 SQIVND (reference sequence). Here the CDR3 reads CASSIWTGTGELYF. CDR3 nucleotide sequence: TGTGCCAGTAGTATATGGACAGGGACCGGGGAGCTGTACTTC.

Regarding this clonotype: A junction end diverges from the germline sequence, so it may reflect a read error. As DNA, the CDR3 is TGCGCCAGCAGCCCCGAGGGACAGGGGGCTGATGGCTACACCTTC. Translated, it gives CASSPEGQGADGYTF. V and J are TRBV7-8 and TRBJ1-2, with 12 bases that match TRBD1. The CDR3 has 15 residues. CDR1 SGHVS and CDR2 FQNEAQ come from the germline V gene.

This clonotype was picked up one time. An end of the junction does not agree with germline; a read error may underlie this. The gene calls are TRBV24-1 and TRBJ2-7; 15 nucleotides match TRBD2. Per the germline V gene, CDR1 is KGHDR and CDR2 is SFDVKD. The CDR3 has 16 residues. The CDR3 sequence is CATSDGGLAGGYGQYF. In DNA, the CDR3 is TGTGCCACCAGTGATGGGGGACTAGCGGGAGGATACGGGCAGTACTTC.

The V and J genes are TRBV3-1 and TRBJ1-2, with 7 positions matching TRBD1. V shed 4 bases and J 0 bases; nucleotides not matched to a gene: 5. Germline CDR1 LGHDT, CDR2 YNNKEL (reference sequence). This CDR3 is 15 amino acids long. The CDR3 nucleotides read TGTGCCAGCAGCCTCGCGGGGACAGCTAACTATGGCTACACCTTC. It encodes CASSLAGTANYGYTF. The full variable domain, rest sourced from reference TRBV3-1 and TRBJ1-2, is DTAVSQTPKYLVTQMGNDKSIKCEQNLGHDTMYWYKQDSKKFLKIMFSYNNKELIINETVPNRFSPKSPDKAHLNLHINSLELGDSAVYFCASSLAGTANYGYTFGSGTRLTVV.

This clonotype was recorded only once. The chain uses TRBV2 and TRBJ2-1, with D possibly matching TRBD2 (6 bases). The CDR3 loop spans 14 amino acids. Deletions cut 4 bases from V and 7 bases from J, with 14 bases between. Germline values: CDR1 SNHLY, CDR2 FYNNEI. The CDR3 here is CASSGEGEVNEQFF. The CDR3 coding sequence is TGTGCCAGCAGTGGCGAAGGGGAGGTGAATGAGCAGTTCTTC.

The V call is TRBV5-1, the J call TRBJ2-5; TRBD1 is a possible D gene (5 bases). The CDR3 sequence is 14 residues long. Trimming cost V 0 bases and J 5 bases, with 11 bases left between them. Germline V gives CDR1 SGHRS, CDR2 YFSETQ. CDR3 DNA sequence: TGCGCCAGCAGCTTGGATCAGGGCCGGGAGACCCAGTACTTC. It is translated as CASSLDQGRETQYF.

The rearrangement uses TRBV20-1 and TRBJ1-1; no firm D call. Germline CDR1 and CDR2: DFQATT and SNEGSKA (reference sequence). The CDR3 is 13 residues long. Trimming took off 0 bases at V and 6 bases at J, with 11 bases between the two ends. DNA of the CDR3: TGCAGTGCTAGAGACTGGGAACGGGCTGAAGCTTTCTTT. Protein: CSARDWERAEAFF.

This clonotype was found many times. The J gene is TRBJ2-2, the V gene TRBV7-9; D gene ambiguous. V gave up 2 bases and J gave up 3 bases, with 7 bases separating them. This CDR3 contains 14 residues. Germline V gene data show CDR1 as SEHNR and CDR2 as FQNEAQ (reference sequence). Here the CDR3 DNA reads TGTGCCAGCAGCTTACTGTCAGACACCGGGGAGCTGTTTTTT. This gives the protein CASSLLSDTGELFF.

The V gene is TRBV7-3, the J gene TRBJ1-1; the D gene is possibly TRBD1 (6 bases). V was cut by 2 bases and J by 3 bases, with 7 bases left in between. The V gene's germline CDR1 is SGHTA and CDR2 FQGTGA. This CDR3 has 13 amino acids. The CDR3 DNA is TGTGCCAGCAGCTTAGAGGGGGACACTGAAGCTTTCTTT. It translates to CASSLEGDTEAFF.

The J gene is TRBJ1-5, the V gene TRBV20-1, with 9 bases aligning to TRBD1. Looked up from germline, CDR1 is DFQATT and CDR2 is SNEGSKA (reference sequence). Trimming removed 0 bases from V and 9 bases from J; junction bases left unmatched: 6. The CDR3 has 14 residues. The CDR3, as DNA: TGCAGTGCTAGAGAACAGGGGGCGCGTTTGCCCCAGCATTTT. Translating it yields CSAREQGARLPQHF.

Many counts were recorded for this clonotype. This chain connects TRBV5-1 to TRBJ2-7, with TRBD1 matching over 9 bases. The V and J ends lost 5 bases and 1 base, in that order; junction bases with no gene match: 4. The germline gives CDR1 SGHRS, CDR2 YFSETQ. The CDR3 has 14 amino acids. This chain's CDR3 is CASRLDRGSYEQYF. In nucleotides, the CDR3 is TGCGCCAGCAGGTTAGACAGGGGGTCCTACGAGCAGTACTTC.

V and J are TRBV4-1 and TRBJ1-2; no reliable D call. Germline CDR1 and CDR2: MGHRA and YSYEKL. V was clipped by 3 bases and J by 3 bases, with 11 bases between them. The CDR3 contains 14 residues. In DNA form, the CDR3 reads TGCGCCAGCAGCCAGGTGACATGGGACTATGGCTACACCTTC. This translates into CASSQVTWDYGYTF.

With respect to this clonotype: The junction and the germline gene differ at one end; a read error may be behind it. The CDR3 sequence: CANSQDRLEAFF. The CDR3 DNA sequence: TGTGCCAACAGCCAGGACAGGCTTGAAGCTTTCTTT. The J gene is TRBJ1-1, the V gene TRBV5-6; 7 bases are shared with TRBD1. The CDR3 consists of 12 residues. The V gene's germline CDR1 is SGHDT and CDR2 YYEEEE. The full variable domain, in which reference TRBV5-6 and TRBJ1-1 provide the parts outside the CDR3, is DAGVTQSPTHLIKTRGQQVTLRCSPKSGHDTVSWYQQALGQGPQFIFQYYEEEERQRGNFPDRFSGHQFPNYSSELNVNALLLGDSALYLCANSQDRLEAFFGQGTRLTVV.

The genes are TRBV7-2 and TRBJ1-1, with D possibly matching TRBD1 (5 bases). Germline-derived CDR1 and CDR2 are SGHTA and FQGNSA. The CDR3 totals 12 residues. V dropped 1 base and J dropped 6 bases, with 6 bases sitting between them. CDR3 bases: TGTGCCAGCAGCTTAGGGGACGCTGAAGCTTTCTTT. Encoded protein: CASSLGDAEAFF. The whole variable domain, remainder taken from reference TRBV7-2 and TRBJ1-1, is GAGVSQSPSNKVTEKGKDVELRCDPISGHTALYWYRQSLGQGLEFLIYFQGNSAPDKSGLPSDRFSAERTGGSVSTLTIQRTQQEDSAVYLCASSLGDAEAFFGQGTRLTVV.

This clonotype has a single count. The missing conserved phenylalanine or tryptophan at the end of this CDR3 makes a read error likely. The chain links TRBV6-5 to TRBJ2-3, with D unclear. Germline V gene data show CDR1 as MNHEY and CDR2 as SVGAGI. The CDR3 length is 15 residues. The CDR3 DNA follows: TGTGCCAGTAGTGCCAGGACCCGTAGCATAGATACGCAGTATTCT. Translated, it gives CASSARTRSIDTQYS.

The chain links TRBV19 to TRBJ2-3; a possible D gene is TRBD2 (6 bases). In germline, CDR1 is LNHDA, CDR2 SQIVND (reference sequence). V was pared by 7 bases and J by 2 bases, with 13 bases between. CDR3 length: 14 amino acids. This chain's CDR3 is CASIGLLNTDTQYF. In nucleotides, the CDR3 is TGTGCCAGTATTGGACTACTGAACACAGATACGCAGTATTTT. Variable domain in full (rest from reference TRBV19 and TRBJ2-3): DGGITQSPKYLFRKEGQNVTLSCEQNLNHDAMYWYRQDPGQGLRLIYYSQIVNDFQKGDIAEGYSVSREKKESFPLTVTSAQKNPTAFYLCASIGLLNTDTQYFGPGTRLTVL.

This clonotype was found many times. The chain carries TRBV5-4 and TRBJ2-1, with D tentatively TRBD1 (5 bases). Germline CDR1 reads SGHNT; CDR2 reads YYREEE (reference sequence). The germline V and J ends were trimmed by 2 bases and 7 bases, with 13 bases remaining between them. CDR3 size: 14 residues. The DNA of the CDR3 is TGTGCCAGCAGCTTAAAAGGGGTCCAAAATGAGCAGTTCTTC. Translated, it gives CASSLKGVQNEQFF.

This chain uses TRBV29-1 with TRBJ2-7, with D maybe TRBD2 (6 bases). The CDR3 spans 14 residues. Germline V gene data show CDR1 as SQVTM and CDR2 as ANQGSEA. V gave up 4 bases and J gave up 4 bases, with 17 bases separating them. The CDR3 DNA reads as TGCAGCGTTGCCGGGACGGAGAGCGGGTACGAGCAGTACTTC. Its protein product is CSVAGTESGYEQYF.

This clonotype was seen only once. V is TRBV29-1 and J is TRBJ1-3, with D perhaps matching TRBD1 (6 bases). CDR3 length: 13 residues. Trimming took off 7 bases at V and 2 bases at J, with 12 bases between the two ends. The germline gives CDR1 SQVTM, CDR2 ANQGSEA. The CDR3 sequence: CSATGVPGNTIYF. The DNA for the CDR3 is TGCAGCGCGACAGGAGTCCCTGGAAACACCATATATTTT.

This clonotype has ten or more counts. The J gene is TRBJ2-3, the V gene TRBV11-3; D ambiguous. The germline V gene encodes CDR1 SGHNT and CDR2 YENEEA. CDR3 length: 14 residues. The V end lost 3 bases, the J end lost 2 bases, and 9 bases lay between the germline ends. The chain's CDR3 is CASSLGQITDTQYF. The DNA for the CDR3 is TGTGCCAGCAGCTTGGGCCAGATCACAGATACGCAGTATTTT.

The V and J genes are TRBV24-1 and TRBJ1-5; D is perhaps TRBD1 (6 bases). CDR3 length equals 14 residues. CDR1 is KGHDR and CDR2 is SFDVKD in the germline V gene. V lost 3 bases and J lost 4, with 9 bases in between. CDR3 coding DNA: TGTGCCACCAGTGATCCGCAGGGGAATCAGCCCCAGCATTTT. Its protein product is CATSDPQGNQPQHF.

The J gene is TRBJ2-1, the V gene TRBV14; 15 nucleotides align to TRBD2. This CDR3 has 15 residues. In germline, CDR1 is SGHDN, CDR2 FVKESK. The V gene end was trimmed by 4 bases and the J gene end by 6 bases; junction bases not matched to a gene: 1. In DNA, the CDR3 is TGTGCCAGCAGCCGGACTAGCGGGGGGGCCAATGAGCAGTTCTTC. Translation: CASSRTSGGANEQFF.

Here the CDR3 DNA reads TGCGCCAGCAGCTCCCCGACAGGGGTAAACGGCTATGGCTACACCTTC. As protein: CASSSPTGVNGYGYTF. The J gene is TRBJ1-2, the V gene TRBV5-1; 8 nucleotides match TRBD1. This CDR3 has 16 residues. Looked up from germline, CDR1 is SGHRS and CDR2 is YFSETQ. V gave up 3 bases and J gave up 4 bases; unmatched junction bases: 11. The whole variable domain, remainder taken from reference TRBV5-1 and TRBJ1-2, is KAGVTQTPRYLIKTRGQQVTLSCSPISGHRSVSWYQQTPGQGLQFLFEYFSETQRNKGNFPGRFSGRQFSNSRSEMNVSTLELGDSALYLCASSSPTGVNGYGYTFGSGTRLTVV.

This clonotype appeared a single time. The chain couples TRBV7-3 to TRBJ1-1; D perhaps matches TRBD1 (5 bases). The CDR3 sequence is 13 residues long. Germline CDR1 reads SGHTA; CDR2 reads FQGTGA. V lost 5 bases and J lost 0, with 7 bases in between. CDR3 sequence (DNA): TGTGCCAGCAGCACAGGAGTGAACACTGAAGCTTTCTTT. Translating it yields CASSTGVNTEAFF.

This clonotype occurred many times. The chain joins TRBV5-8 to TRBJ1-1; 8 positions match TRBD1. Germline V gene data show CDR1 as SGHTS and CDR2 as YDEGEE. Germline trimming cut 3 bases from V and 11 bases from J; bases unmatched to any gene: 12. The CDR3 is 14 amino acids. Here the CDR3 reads CASSSDGTGYKAFF. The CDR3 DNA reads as TGTGCCAGCAGCTCGGACGGGACAGGATATAAGGCTTTCTTT.

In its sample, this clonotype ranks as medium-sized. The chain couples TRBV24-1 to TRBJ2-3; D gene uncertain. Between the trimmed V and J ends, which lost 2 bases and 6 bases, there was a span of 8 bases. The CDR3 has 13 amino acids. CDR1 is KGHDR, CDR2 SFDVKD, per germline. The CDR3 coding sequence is TGTGCCACCAGTGATTCCGCGTTGGATACGCAGTATTTT. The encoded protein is CATSDSALDTQYF.